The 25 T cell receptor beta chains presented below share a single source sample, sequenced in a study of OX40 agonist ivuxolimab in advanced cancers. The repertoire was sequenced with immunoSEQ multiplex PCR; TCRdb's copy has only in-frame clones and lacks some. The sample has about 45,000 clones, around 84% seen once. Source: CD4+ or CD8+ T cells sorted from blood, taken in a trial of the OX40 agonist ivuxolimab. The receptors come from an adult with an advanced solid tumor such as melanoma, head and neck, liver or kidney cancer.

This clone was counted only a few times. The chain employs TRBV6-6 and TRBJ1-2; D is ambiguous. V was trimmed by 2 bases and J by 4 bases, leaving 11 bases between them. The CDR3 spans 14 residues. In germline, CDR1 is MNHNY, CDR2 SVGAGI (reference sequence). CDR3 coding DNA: TGTGCCAGCAGTTACGAGGGTGAGGGCTATGGCTACACCTTC. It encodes CASSYEGEGYGYTF.

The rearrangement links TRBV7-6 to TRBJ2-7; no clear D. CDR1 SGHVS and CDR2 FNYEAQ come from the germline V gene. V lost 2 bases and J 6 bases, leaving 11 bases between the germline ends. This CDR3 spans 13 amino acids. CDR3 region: CASSLTLGSEQYF. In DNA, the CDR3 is TGTGCCAGCAGCTTAACCCTGGGAAGCGAGCAGTACTTC.

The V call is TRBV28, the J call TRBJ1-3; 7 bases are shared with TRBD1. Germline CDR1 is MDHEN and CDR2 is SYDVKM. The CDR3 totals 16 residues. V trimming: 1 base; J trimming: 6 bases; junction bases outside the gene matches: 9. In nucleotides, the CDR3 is TGTGCCAGCAGTTTATTACAGGGGACGGGAAAAAACACCATATATTTT. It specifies CASSLLQGTGKNTIYF.

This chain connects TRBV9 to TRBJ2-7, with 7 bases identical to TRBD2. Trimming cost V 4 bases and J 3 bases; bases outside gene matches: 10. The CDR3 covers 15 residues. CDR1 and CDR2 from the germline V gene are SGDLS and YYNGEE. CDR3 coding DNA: TGTGCCAGCAGCCCCTCTCCCGGGGAGGGCTACGAGCAGTACTTC. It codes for CASSPSPGEGYEQYF.

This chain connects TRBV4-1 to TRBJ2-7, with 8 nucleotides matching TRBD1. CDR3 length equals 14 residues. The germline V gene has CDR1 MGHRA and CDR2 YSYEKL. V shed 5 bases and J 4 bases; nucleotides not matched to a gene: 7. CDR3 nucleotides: TGCGCCAGCAGCATCAAGACAGGGGTGTACGAGCAGTACTTC. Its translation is CASSIKTGVYEQYF.

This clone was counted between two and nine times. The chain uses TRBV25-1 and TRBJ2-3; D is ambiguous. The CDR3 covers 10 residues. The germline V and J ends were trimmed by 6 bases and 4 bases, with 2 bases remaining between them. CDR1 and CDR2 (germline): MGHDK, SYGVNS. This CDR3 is CASRADTQYF. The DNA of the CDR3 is TGTGCCAGCAGGGCAGATACGCAGTATTTT.

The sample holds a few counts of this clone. CDR3 nucleotide sequence: TGTGCCAGCAGCTTAGAGGCTGCCACCTCCTACGAGCAGTACTTC. Amino acids: CASSLEAATSYEQYF. The rearrangement links TRBV7-8 to TRBJ2-7; D gene unclear. From germline, CDR1 is SGHVS and CDR2 FQNEAQ. Between the trimmed V and J ends, which lost 1 base and 0 bases, there was a span of 10 bases. The length of the CDR3 is 15 residues.

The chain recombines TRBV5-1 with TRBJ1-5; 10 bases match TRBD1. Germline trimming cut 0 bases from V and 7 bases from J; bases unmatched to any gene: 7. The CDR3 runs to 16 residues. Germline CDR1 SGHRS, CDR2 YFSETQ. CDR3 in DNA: TGCGCCAGCAGCTTGGCCCCGACAGGGGGCCGCCAGCCCCAGCATTTT. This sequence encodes CASSLAPTGGRQPQHF.

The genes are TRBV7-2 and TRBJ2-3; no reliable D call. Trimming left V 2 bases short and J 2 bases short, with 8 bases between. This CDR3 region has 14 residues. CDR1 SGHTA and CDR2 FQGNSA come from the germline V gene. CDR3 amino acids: CASSLLINTDTQYF. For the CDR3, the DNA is TGTGCCAGCAGCTTACTTATAAACACAGATACGCAGTATTTT.

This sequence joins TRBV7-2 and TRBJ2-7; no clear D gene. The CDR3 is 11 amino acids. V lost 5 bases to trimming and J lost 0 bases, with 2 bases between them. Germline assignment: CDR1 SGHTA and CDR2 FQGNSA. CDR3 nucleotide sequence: TGTGCCAGCAGCCCCTCCTACGAGCAGTACTTC. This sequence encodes CASSPSYEQYF.

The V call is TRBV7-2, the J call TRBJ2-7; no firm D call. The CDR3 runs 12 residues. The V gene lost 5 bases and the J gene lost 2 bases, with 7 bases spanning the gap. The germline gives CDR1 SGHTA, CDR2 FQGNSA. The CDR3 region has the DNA TGTGCCAGCAGCACCCGGACCTACGAGCAGTACTTC. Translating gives CASSTRTYEQYF.

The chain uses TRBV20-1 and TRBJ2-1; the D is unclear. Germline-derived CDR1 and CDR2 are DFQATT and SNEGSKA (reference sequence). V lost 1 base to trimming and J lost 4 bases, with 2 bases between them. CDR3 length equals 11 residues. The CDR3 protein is CSARGYNEQFF. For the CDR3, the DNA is TGCAGTGCTAGAGGTTACAATGAGCAGTTCTTC.

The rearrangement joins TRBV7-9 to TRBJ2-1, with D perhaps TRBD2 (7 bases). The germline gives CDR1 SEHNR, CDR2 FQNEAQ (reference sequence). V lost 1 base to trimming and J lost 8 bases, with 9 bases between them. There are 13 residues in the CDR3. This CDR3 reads CASSLGGGHEQFF. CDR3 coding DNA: TGTGCCAGCAGCTTAGGGGGGGGCCATGAGCAGTTCTTC.

In DNA form, the CDR3 reads TGTGCCAGCAGCGTAGCTCCGGGTCCCCCATACGAGCAGTACTTC. Amino acid sequence: CASSVAPGPPYEQYF. This rearrangement joins TRBV9 to TRBJ2-7; no reliable D call. V was clipped by 0 bases and J by 4 bases, with 14 bases between them. The germline V gene encodes CDR1 SGDLS and CDR2 YYNGEE. The CDR3 is 15 amino acids.

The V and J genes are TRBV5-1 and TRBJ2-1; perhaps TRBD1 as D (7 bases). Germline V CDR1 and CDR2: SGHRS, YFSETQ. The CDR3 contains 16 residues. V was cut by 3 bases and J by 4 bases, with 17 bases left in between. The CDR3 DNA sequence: TGCGCCAGCAGCTCCACCCAGGGGGGAGTTTACAATGAGCAGTTCTTC. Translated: CASSSTQGGVYNEQFF.

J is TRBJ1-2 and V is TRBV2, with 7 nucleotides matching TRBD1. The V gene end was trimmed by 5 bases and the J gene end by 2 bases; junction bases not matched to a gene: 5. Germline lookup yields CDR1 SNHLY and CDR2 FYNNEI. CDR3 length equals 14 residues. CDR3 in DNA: TGTGCCAGCAGTCGCGCGACAGGGAACTATGGCTACACCTTC. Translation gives CASSRATGNYGYTF.

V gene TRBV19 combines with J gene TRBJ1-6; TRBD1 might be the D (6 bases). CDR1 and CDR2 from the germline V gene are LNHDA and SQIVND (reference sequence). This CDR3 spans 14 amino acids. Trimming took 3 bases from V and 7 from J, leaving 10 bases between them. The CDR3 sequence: CASSIRTENSPLHF. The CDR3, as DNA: TGTGCCAGTAGTATCAGGACAGAGAATTCACCCCTCCACTTT. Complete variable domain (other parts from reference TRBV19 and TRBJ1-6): DGGITQSPKYLFRKEGQNVTLSCEQNLNHDAMYWYRQDPGQGLRLIYYSQIVNDFQKGDIAEGYSVSREKKESFPLTVTSAQKNPTAFYLCASSIRTENSPLHFGNGTRLTVT.

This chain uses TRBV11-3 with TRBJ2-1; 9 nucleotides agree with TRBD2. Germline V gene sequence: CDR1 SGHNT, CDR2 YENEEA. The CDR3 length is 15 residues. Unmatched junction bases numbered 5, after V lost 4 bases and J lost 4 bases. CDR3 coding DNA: TGTGCCAGCAGCTCCTCGCGGGAGGGGTACAATGAGCAGTTCTTC. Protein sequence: CASSSSREGYNEQFF.

Here the CDR3 reads CASSDPELPEQYF. DNA for the CDR3: TGTGCCAGCAGTGATCCCGAGTTACCCGAGCAGTACTTC. This chain links TRBV2 with TRBJ2-5; no reliable D call. The J call may be incorrect, as the DNA end agrees better with TRBJ2-7. Germline V gives CDR1 SNHLY, CDR2 FYNNEI. This CDR3 region has 13 residues.

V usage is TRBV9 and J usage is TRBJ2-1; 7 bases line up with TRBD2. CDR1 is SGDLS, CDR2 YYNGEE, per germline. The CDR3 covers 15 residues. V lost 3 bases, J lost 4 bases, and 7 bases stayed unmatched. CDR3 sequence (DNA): TGTGCCAGCAGCGGGAGTAGCGGGCCTTACAATGAGCAGTTCTTC. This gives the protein CASSGSSGPYNEQFF.

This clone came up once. The CDR3, as DNA: TGTGCCAGCAGTGGACAACTAACATTCACAGATACGCAGTATTTT. Translated: CASSGQLTFTDTQYF. The chain is built from TRBV27 and TRBJ2-3, with D possibly TRBD1 on 5 matching bases. The CDR3 has 15 amino acids. The V gene's germline CDR1 is MNHEY and CDR2 SMNVEV (reference sequence). Trimming removed 5 bases at V and 2 bases at J, with 14 bases between.

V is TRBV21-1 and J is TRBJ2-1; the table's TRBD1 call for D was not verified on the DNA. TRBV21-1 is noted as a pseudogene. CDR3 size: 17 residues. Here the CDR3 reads CASSPSGTRTRIHEQFF. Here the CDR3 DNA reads TGTGCCAGCAGCCCTTCAGGGACACGAACTAGAATCCATGAGCAGTTCTTC.

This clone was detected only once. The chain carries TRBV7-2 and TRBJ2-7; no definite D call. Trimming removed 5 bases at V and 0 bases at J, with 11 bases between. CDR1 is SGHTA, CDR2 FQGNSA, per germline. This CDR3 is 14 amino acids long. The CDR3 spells CASSPFGPSYEQYF. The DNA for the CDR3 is TGTGCCAGCAGCCCCTTTGGGCCCTCCTACGAGCAGTACTTC.

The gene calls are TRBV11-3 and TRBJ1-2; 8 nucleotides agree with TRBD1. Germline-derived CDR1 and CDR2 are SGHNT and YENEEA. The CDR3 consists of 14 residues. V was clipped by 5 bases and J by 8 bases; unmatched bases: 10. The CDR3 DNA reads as TGTGCCAGCAGCCCCCGGACAGGGAATGGGGGCTACACCTTC. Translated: CASSPRTGNGGYTF.

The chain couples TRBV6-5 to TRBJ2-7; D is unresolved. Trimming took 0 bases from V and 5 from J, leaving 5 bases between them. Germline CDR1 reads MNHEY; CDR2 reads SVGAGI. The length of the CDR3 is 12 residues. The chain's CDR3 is CASSYSKDEQYF. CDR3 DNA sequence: TGTGCCAGCAGTTACTCGAAAGACGAGCAGTACTTC.